These T cell receptor beta chains were read from a single sample in a study of blood T cell repertoires in COVID-19. Clones were sequenced by immunoSEQ multiplex PCR, and TCRdb holds only the in-frame ones, with some missing. The table records around 230,000 clones, 75% to 90% of them present only once. The sample consisted of peripheral blood. These receptors came from a woman aged 55 to 70 with active or convalescent COVID-19. Each CDR3 is given with its conserved first and last residue. A D gene is named only where the DNA matches it firmly. Clone size appears in some rows only: once, few, many, or a class for an expanded clone.

abundance	d_gene	v_gene	j_gene	CDR3aa	CDR3nt
-	-	TRBV5-1	TRBJ1-5	CASSLVGSSNQPQHF	TGCGCCAGCAGCTTGGTGGGCAGTAGCAATCAGCCCCAGCATTTT
-	TRBD1	TRBV10-3	TRBJ2-2	CAIQGVGTGELFF	TGTGCCATCCAGGGGGTCGGAACCGGGGAGCTGTTTTTT
-	TRBD2	TRBV27	TRBJ2-1	CASSPLAGGLYNEQFF	TGTGCCAGCAGTCCCCTCGCGGGGGGGCTGTACAATGAGCAGTTCTTC
-	TRBD1	TRBV18	TRBJ1-2	CASSPDRAYGYTF	TGTGCCAGCTCACCGGACAGGGCGTATGGCTACACCTTC
-	TRBD1	TRBV6-5	TRBJ2-5	CASSSAGTVLKRRQYF	TGTGCCAGCAGTTCCGCAGGGACAGTCCTCAAGAGACGCCAGTACTTC
-	TRBD2	TRBV18	TRBJ2-3	CASSPRSGGGTDTQYF	TGTGCCAGCTCACCGCGTAGCGGGGGTGGCACAGATACGCAGTATTTT
-	-	TRBV5-1	TRBJ2-5	CASSLGQGLETQYF	TGCGCCAGCAGTCTGGGCCAGGGGCTAGAGACCCAGTACTTC
-	TRBD1	TRBV7-9	TRBJ1-1	CASSLGQGADTEAFF	TGTGCCAGCAGCTTGGGACAGGGGGCTGACACTGAAGCTTTCTTT
-	-	TRBV12-3/TRBV12-4	TRBJ1-1	CASSWTDTEAFF	TGTGCCAGCAGTTGGACAGACACTGAAGCTTTCTTT
-	TRBD1	TRBV30	TRBJ1-1	CAWRGQMYTEAFF	TGTGCCTGGAGGGGACAGATGTACACTGAAGCTTTCTTT
once	-	TRBV5-6	TRBJ2-1	CASSLVVASSSYNEQFF	TGTGCCAGCAGCTTGGTAGTAGCCTCGAGCTCCTACAATGAGCAGTTCTTC
few	-	TRBV11-2	TRBJ2-7	CASSLTQAPSYEQYF	TGTGCCAGCAGCTTAACACAGGCCCCCTCCTACGAGCAGTACTTC
-	TRBD1	TRBV2	TRBJ1-1	CASSTGDSIRAFF	TGTGCCAGCAGTACAGGGGACAGTATTCGGGCTTTCTTT
-	TRBD1	TRBV9	TRBJ1-5	CASSAGTGGGGQPQHF	TGTGCCAGCAGCGCAGGGACAGGGGGCGGTGGTCAGCCCCAGCATTTT
-	TRBD1	TRBV12-3/TRBV12-4	TRBJ2-4	CASSLGTENIQYF	TGTGCCAGCAGTTTGGGGACAGAAAACATTCAGTACTTC
few	TRBD1	TRBV7-6	TRBJ1-6	CASSSVGGSPLHF	TGTGCCAGCAGCTCCGTAGGGGGCTCACCCCTCCACTTT
-	TRBD1	TRBV30	TRBJ1-6	CAWTAGTGSSLHF	TGTGCCTGGACCGCCGGGACAGGGTCATCCCTCCACTTT
-	TRBD2	TRBV4-1	TRBJ2-2	CASSQPGLAGFAGELFF	TGCGCCAGCAGCCAACCGGGACTAGCGGGGTTTGCCGGGGAGCTGTTTTTT
-	-	TRBV2	TRBJ2-5	CASSNGRGETQYF	TGTGCCAGCAGTAACGGCCGAGGGGAGACCCAGTACTTC
-	-	TRBV27	TRBJ1-4	CASSLFQNEKLFF	TGTGCCAGCAGTTTATTCCAGAATGAAAAACTGTTTTTT
-	TRBD1	TRBV6-2/TRBV6-3	TRBJ1-2	CASSRGQGAIYGYTF	TGTGCCAGCAGCCGCGGACAGGGGGCTATCTATGGCTACACCTTC
-	TRBD1	TRBV2	TRBJ2-2	CASRYLTGGTGELFF	TGTGCCAGCAGATATTTGACAGGGGGGACCGGGGAGCTGTTTTTT
-	-	TRBV25-1	TRBJ2-7	CASSLSDRSYEQYF	TGTGCCAGCAGTTTAAGCGACCGTTCCTACGAGCAGTACTTC
-	-	TRBV24-1	TRBJ1-5	CATLGHSNQPQHF	TGTGCCACCTTGGGACACAGCAATCAGCCCCAGCATTTT
-	-	TRBV7-2	TRBJ1-5	CASAPGDNQPQHF	TGTGCCAGCGCCCCCGGAGACAATCAGCCCCAGCATTTT
-	TRBD1	TRBV11-2	TRBJ2-7	CASRQYPGDRVDEQYF	TGTGCCAGCAGGCAATACCCCGGGGACAGGGTCGACGAGCAGTACTTC
-	-	TRBV12-1	TRBJ1-3	CASRSGQGGNTIYF	TGTGCCAGCAGGAGCGGACAGGGTGGAAACACCATATATTTT
-	-	TRBV11-2	TRBJ2-2	CASSLVSSSTGTGELFF	TGTGCCAGCAGCTTAGTGTCCAGCAGTACGGGAACCGGGGAGCTGTTTTTT
-	TRBD1	TRBV19	TRBJ2-2	CASSRTGGWTGELFF	TGTGCCAGTAGTAGAACAGGGGGATGGACCGGGGAGCTGTTTTTT
-	-	TRBV27	TRBJ1-6	CASSLMEGTDSPLHF	TGTGCCAGCAGTTTAATGGAGGGGACGGATTCACCCCTCCACTTT
-	-	TRBV6-5	TRBJ2-2	CASVYTGYTGELFF	TGTGCCAGCGTATATACAGGGTACACCGGGGAGCTGTTTTTT
-	TRBD1	TRBV6-5	TRBJ1-5	CASRSVEGAGQPQHF	TGTGCCAGCCGCTCCGTCGAGGGGGCCGGGCAGCCCCAGCATTTT
-	-	TRBV19	TRBJ2-7	CASGPNSYEQYF	TGTGCAAGCGGGCCCAACTCCTACGAGCAGTACTTC
-	-	TRBV3-1/TRBV3-2	TRBJ2-3	CASSQGWARLTDTQYF	TGTGCCAGCAGCCAAGGATGGGCTCGCCTCACAGATACGCAGTATTTT
-	TRBD1	TRBV30	TRBJ1-2	CACAPGGWGYTF	TGTGCCTGTGCCCCAGGGGGCTGGGGCTACACCTTC
-	-	TRBV3-1/TRBV3-2	TRBJ2-5	CASSRDTAQETQYF	TGTGCCAGCAGCCGGGACACGGCTCAAGAGACCCAGTACTTC
-	-	TRBV30	TRBJ1-6	CAWSHQGGWGSGYFSPLHF	TGTGCCTGGAGTCATCAGGGTGGATGGGGTTCGGGTTATTTTTCACCCCTCCACTTT
-	-	TRBV20-1	TRBJ1-2	CSASGGVGYTF	TGCAGTGCCTCGGGGGGCGTTGGCTACACCTTC
few	-	TRBV21-1	TRBJ2-3	CASSKDSLAGVTDTQYF	TGTGCCAGCAGCAAAGATAGTCTAGCGGGGGTCACAGATACGCAGTATTTT
-	TRBD1	TRBV7-3	TRBJ2-2	CASSLMPGTEGTGELFF	TGTGCCAGCAGCTTAATGCCCGGGACAGAGGGGACCGGGGAGCTGTTTTTT
-	-	TRBV7-6	TRBJ1-4	CANSLGHFATNEKLFF	TGTGCCAACAGCTTAGGACATTTTGCAACTAATGAAAAACTGTTTTTT
-	TRBD1	TRBV18	TRBJ2-1	CASSLRTGSSYNEQFF	TGTGCCAGCTCATTAAGGACAGGGAGTTCCTACAATGAGCAGTTCTTC
-	TRBD1	TRBV11-2	TRBJ1-2	CASSPDRAGYTF	TGTGCCAGCAGCCCAGACAGGGCGGGCTACACCTTC
-	TRBD1	TRBV9	TRBJ1-5	CASSATGGDNQPQHF	TGTGCCAGCAGCGCGACAGGGGGCGACAATCAGCCCCAGCATTTT
-	-	TRBV5-1	TRBJ1-1	CASSRSTGTIEAFF	TGCGCCAGCAGCCGGAGTACCGGGACAATTGAAGCTTTCTTT
-	-	TRBV6-5	TRBJ2-3	CASSPAASLGQYF	TGTGCCAGCAGCCCCGCGGCGAGCTTGGGGCAGTATTTT
-	-	TRBV7-6	TRBJ2-7	CASSLRQEAYEQYF	TGTGCCAGCAGCTTACGGCAGGAAGCCTACGAGCAGTACTTC
-	-	TRBV7-9	TRBJ1-2	CASQKHGTEGYTF	TGTGCCAGCCAGAAGCACGGGACTGAGGGCTACACCTTC
-	TRBD1	TRBV30	TRBJ1-1	CAWSLTGGQTEAFF	TGTGCCTGGAGTTTGACAGGGGGCCAAACTGAAGCTTTCTTT
-	TRBD1	TRBV10-2	TRBJ1-2	CASSESRDRSYGYTF	TGCGCCAGCAGTGAGTCGAGGGACAGGTCATATGGCTACACCTTC
-	TRBD1	TRBV3-1/TRBV3-2	TRBJ1-5	CASSQGQGNNQPQHF	TGTGCCAGCAGCCAGGGACAGGGAAACAATCAGCCCCAGCATTTT
-	TRBD1	TRBV11-2	TRBJ2-7	CASSPSRIGGAYEQYF	TGTGCCAGCAGCCCAAGCCGTATAGGGGGCGCCTACGAGCAGTACTTC
-	TRBD2	TRBV3-1/TRBV3-2	TRBJ2-7	CASSLRLAGVISYEQYF	TGTGCCAGCAGCTTACGACTAGCGGGGGTCATCTCCTACGAGCAGTACTTC
few	TRBD1	TRBV18	TRBJ1-2	CASSLGQGGYGYTF	TGTGCCAGCTCACTCGGACAGGGGGGCTATGGCTACACCTTC
once	-	TRBV18	TRBJ1-6	CASSPARGGSPLHF	TGTGCCAGCTCACCGGCGAGGGGGGGTTCACCCCTCCACTTT
-	TRBD2	TRBV6-2/TRBV6-3	TRBJ2-3	CASSLGGTSGGTDTQYF	TGTGCCAGCAGCCTAGGGGGAACTAGCGGGGGCACAGATACGCAGTATTTT
-	TRBD1	TRBV2	TRBJ1-5	CASTRDRGYSNQPQHF	TGTGCCAGCACTCGGGACAGGGGTTATAGCAATCAGCCCCAGCATTTT
few	TRBD2	TRBV19	TRBJ2-1	CASSMRLAVFNEQFF	TGTGCCAGTAGTATGAGGCTAGCGGTCTTCAATGAGCAGTTCTTC